These 12 T cell receptor beta chains originate from one sample sequenced in a study of T cells in Graves' hyperthyroidism and ophthalmopathy. Amplification of TCR beta CDR3 regions was performed using RNA transcripts as template. The TCR CDR3 first-round RT-PCR relied on the HTBI primer set. TCRdb independently ran MiXCR on the multiplex PCR reads; one entry per CDR3 protein. The sample contains fewer than 450,000 distinct CDR3 sequences, about a sixth of which appear only once. Sequenced material: blood. The receptor set was obtained from a woman aged 25 to 39 with Graves' hyperthyroidism that later progressed to Graves' ophthalmopathy.

This clonotype occurred many times. This chain joins TRBV5-1 and TRBJ1-4, with 7 bases identical to TRBD1. With 0 bases clipped from V and 7 bases from J, the junction kept 6 bases outside the gene matches. The germline V gene encodes CDR1 SGHRS and CDR2 YFSETQ. The CDR3 has 15 amino acids. CDR3 region: CASSLGTGPSEKLFF. In nucleotides, the CDR3 is TGCGCCAGCAGCTTGGGGACAGGCCCGAGTGAAAAACTGTTTTTT.

This clonotype was observed at least ten times. The gene calls are TRBV5-8 and TRBJ2-7, with 7 positions matching TRBD1. The CDR3 runs to 14 residues. In germline, CDR1 is SGHTS, CDR2 YDEGEE. V dropped 4 bases and J dropped 2; count of bases not matched to a gene: 6. The DNA of the CDR3 is TGTGCCAGCAGCCCGGGACAGTTAACCTACGAGCAGTACTTC. Encoded protein: CASSPGQLTYEQYF.

In its sample, this clonotype was seen many times. The chain combines TRBV24-1 with TRBJ1-5; D is unresolved. CDR3 size: 15 residues. CDR1 KGHDR and CDR2 SFDVKD come from the germline V gene. V dropped 4 bases and J dropped 2 bases, with 11 bases sitting between them. CDR3 protein: CATSERGNGNQPQHF. The CDR3, as DNA: TGTGCCACCAGTGAAAGAGGGAATGGCAATCAGCCCCAGCATTTT.

This clonotype was counted many times. The CDR3 sequence: CASSLGLADAPYEQYF. DNA of the CDR3: TGTGCCAGCAGCTTGGGGCTAGCGGACGCCCCCTACGAGCAGTACTTC. This chain uses TRBV5-6 with TRBJ2-7; 7 bases line up with TRBD2. This CDR3 region has 16 residues. V shed 0 bases, J shed 2 bases, and the junction held 8 bases outside the gene matches. Per germline, CDR1 SGHDT and CDR2 YYEEEE.

This clonotype was seen repeatedly, ten times or more. The chain employs TRBV3-1 and TRBJ1-1, with D maybe TRBD1 (5 bases). V lost 4 bases and J lost 1, with 13 bases in between. The CDR3 is 15 amino acids. Germline CDR1 and CDR2: LGHDT and YNNKEL (reference sequence). The CDR3 DNA sequence: TGTGCCAGCAGCCTTGGGGGTTTCGGGAACACTGAAGCTTTCTTT. Translated: CASSLGGFGNTEAFF. The full variable domain, rest sourced from reference TRBV3-1 and TRBJ1-1, is DTAVSQTPKYLVTQMGNDKSIKCEQNLGHDTMYWYKQDSKKFLKIMFSYNNKELIINETVPNRFSPKSPDKAHLNLHINSLELGDSAVYFCASSLGGFGNTEAFFGQGTRLTVV.

There are many counts of this clonotype. V gene TRBV27 combines with J gene TRBJ1-2, with D possibly matching TRBD1 (6 bases). The V end lost 5 bases, the J end lost 6 bases, and 13 bases lay between the germline ends. Germline CDR1 and CDR2: MNHEY and SMNVEV (reference sequence). This CDR3 region has 13 residues. The CDR3 nucleotides read TGTGCCAGCAGTCCACAGGGTTCCGATGGCTACACCTTC. Translation: CASSPQGSDGYTF.

This clonotype appeared many times. V is TRBV11-3 and J is TRBJ2-3; TRBD2 agrees at 7 bases. Germline CDR1 SGHNT, CDR2 YENEEA. The junction had 3 bases not matched to a gene; V was cut back by 0 bases and J by 3 bases. The CDR3 has 15 amino acids. This CDR3 reads CASSLETSSTDTQYF. CDR3 coding DNA: TGTGCCAGCAGCTTAGAGACTAGCTCGACAGATACGCAGTATTTT.

This clonotype was observed a few times. The chain employs TRBV19 and TRBJ1-1; a possible D gene is TRBD1 (5 bases). CDR3 length: 15 residues. CDR1 is LNHDA and CDR2 is SQIVND in the germline V gene (reference sequence). Trimming pared 7 bases from V and 1 base from J, leaving 16 bases between. CDR3 protein: CASIHRGESNTEAFF. The CDR3 DNA reads TGTGCCAGTATTCATCGGGGGGAGTCGAACACTGAAGCTTTCTTT.

This clonotype was found a few times. The chain uses TRBV4-1 and TRBJ2-1, with D maybe TRBD2 (5 bases). Trimming shortened V by 0 bases and J by 9 bases, and 12 bases separated the two germline ends. Germline CDR1 and CDR2: MGHRA and YSYEKL. CDR3 length: 14 amino acids. CDR3 in DNA: TGCGCCAGCAGCCAAGAAACGGGGTTGGGTGAGCAGTTCTTC. Its protein is CASSQETGLGEQFF.

This clonotype appeared many times. V and J are TRBV6-2 or TRBV6-3 and TRBJ2-2, with a possible D match to TRBD1 (5 bases). The CDR3 has 16 residues. From germline, CDR1 is MNHEY and CDR2 SVGEGT. Trimming pared 4 bases from V and 4 bases from J, leaving 16 bases between. CDR3 residues: CASSSGQTTVTGELFF. The DNA for the CDR3 is TGTGCCAGCAGTTCCGGACAAACGACAGTCACCGGGGAGCTGTTTTTT.

This sequence joins TRBV11-3 and TRBJ2-1, with 9 positions matching TRBD1. The CDR3 sequence is 15 residues long. Losses at the gene ends were 1 base for V and 7 bases for J; bases not matched to a gene: 5. Germline values: CDR1 SGHNT, CDR2 YENEEA. The CDR3 DNA follows: TGTGCCAGCAGCTTAGGACAGGGGGAGGCGAATGAGCAGTTCTTC. This codes for CASSLGQGEANEQFF.

The table lists this clonotype with many counts. The J gene is TRBJ2-3, the V gene TRBV3-1; maybe TRBD2 (5 bases). This CDR3 comprises 17 residues. Germline V gene lookup returns CDR1 LGHDT and CDR2 YNNKEL (reference sequence). Trimming pared 1 base from V and 2 bases from J, leaving 16 bases between. CDR3 DNA sequence: TGTGCCAGCAGCCAAGTCCCCCCGGACTCCGCCACAGATACGCAGTATTTT. Its translation: CASSQVPPDSATDTQYF.